Presented here are 17 T cell receptor beta chains from one specimen sequenced in a study of T cells after yellow fever vaccination. TCRdb re-analysed the 5' RACE reads in MiXCR, keeping a single row per CDR3 protein. The repertoire has hundreds of thousands of distinct CDR3 sequences, about 12% of them found once; the top ten carry approximately 3.4%. Here the sequenced sample was CD4+ T cells sorted from PBMCs, taken 15 days after the yellow fever booster vaccination. These receptors all stem from a man between 18 and 29 years old who received the YFV17D yellow fever vaccine.

The chain uses TRBV18 and TRBJ2-7, with D perhaps matching TRBD1 (5 bases). V lost 5 bases and J lost 4, with 18 bases in between. Germline-derived CDR1 and CDR2 are KGHSH and LQKENI. The CDR3 covers 15 residues. The CDR3 spells CASSSRYGARYEQYF. As DNA, the CDR3 is TGTGCCAGCTCAAGTCGGTATGGGGCGAGGTACGAGCAGTACTTC. Combining the CDR3 with reference TRBV18 and TRBJ2-7 gives the whole variable domain NAGVMQNPRHLVRRRGQEARLRCSPMKGHSHVYWYRQLPEEGLKFMVYLQKENIIDESGMPKERFSAEFPKEGPSILRIQQVVRGDSAAYFCASSSRYGARYEQYFGPGTRLTVT.

J is TRBJ2-2 and V is TRBV24-1, with TRBD2 as a possible D gene (6 bases). Trimming pared 5 bases from V and 0 bases from J, leaving 9 bases between. The germline V gene has CDR1 KGHDR and CDR2 SFDVKD. This CDR3 has 15 amino acids. The DNA of the CDR3 is TGTGCCACCAGTGGGGCGGGGACGAACACCGGGGAGCTGTTTTTT. Its protein is CATSGAGTNTGELFF.

About this clonotype: Mismatch with germline at one junction end may stem from a read error. The chain has TRBV2 and TRBJ2-3; 10 nucleotides match TRBD2. The germline V gene encodes CDR1 SNHLY and CDR2 FYNNEI. This CDR3 has 16 amino acids. CDR3 in amino acids: CAGSESAAGGPDTQYF. CDR3 sequence (DNA): TGTGCCGGCAGTGAATCGGCAGCGGGGGGGCCAGATACGCAGTATTTT.

This rearrangement joins TRBV4-3 to TRBJ2-5; 10 bases fit TRBD1. Germline-derived CDR1 and CDR2 are LGHNA and YSLEER. The V segment lost 1 base and the J segment 5 bases; nucleotides outside the gene matches: 10. This CDR3 spans 17 amino acids. The CDR3 is CASSQGAWDRGDETQYF. CDR3 DNA sequence: TGCGCCAGCAGCCAAGGGGCATGGGACAGGGGTGATGAGACCCAGTACTTC.

This clonotype was found a few times. This rearrangement joins TRBV19 to TRBJ1-2; 10 bases line up with TRBD1. Germline assignment: CDR1 LNHDA and CDR2 SQIVND (reference sequence). V was pared by 8 bases and J by 2 bases, with 11 bases of the junction left unmatched. This CDR3 has 16 amino acids. This CDR3 is CASGGDRGALNYGYTF. The CDR3 coding sequence is TGTGCCAGTGGTGGGGACAGGGGCGCCCTAAACTATGGCTACACCTTC. The entire variable domain, with the rest obtained from reference TRBV19 and TRBJ1-2, is as follows: DGGITQSPKYLFRKEGQNVTLSCEQNLNHDAMYWYRQDPGQGLRLIYYSQIVNDFQKGDIAEGYSVSREKKESFPLTVTSAQKNPTAFYLCASGGDRGALNYGYTFGSGTRLTVV.

Only a few counts were recorded for this clonotype. The CDR3 nucleotides are TGCGCCAGCAAAAAAGGGACAGGGGGCAACATTCAGTACTTC. It is translated as CASKKGTGGNIQYF. The rearrangement links TRBV5-1 to TRBJ2-4, with TRBD1 identical over 12 bases. Trimming removed 6 bases from V and 7 bases from J; junction bases left unmatched: 5. This CDR3 has 14 residues. CDR1 is SGHRS and CDR2 is YFSETQ in the germline V gene.

The CDR3 coding sequence is TGTGCCAGCTCACCCCGCAGGGAGACAGATACGCAGTATTTT. Amino acid sequence: CASSPRRETDTQYF. The chain is built from TRBV18 and TRBJ2-3; D is possibly TRBD1 or TRBD2 (5 bases each). V lost 3 bases to trimming and J lost 3 bases, with 10 bases between them. Looked up from germline, CDR1 is KGHSH and CDR2 is LQKENI. The CDR3 is 14 amino acids.

This clonotype has just a few counts. The chain joins TRBV4-2 to TRBJ1-4, with D unresolved. The germline V gene has CDR1 LGHNA and CDR2 YNFKEQ. V shed 0 bases and J shed 5 bases, with 10 bases lying between them. This CDR3 is 15 amino acids long. CDR3 loop: CASSQEVRGNEKLFF. CDR3 bases: TGTGCCAGCAGCCAAGAGGTCCGGGGAAATGAAAAACTGTTTTTT.

CDR3 nucleotide sequence: TGTGCCAGCAGTCGAGACCCGAACACCGGGGAGCTGTTTTTT. This codes for CASSRDPNTGELFF. V is TRBV7-2 and J is TRBJ2-2, with unresolved D. Germline assignment: CDR1 SGHTA and CDR2 FQGNSA. V gave up 6 bases and J gave up 0 bases, with 8 bases separating them. The CDR3 extends over 14 amino acids.

The chain carries TRBV7-6 and TRBJ2-5; no reliable D call. V dropped 5 bases and J dropped 4 bases, with 5 bases sitting between them. The germline V gene encodes CDR1 SGHVS and CDR2 FNYEAQ. The CDR3 contains 11 residues. For the CDR3, the DNA is TGTGCCAGCAGCACCGGAGAGACCCAGTACTTC. This gives the protein CASSTGETQYF.

This clonotype has ten or more counts. The gene calls are TRBV24-1 and TRBJ2-1; D possibly matches TRBD1 or TRBD2 (5 bases each). The CDR3 contains 12 residues. V was shortened by 9 bases and J by 8 bases, with 13 bases between the two germline ends. Germline V CDR1 and CDR2: KGHDR, SFDVKD. CDR3 sequence: CATGRGWDEQFF. The CDR3 DNA is TGTGCCACCGGACGGGGCTGGGATGAGCAGTTCTTC.

The chain combines TRBV24-1 with TRBJ1-6; no definite D call. The CDR3 contains 13 residues. Germline assignment: CDR1 KGHDR and CDR2 SFDVKD. Trimming pared 6 bases from V and 8 bases from J, leaving 10 bases between. In DNA form, the CDR3 reads TGTGCCACCAGTCCGCTTAGTTATTCACCCCTCCACTTT. Translating gives CATSPLSYSPLHF.

This clonotype was found a few times. The chain joins TRBV4-3 to TRBJ1-1, with D uncertain. The V and J ends lost 0 bases and 5 bases respectively, with 7 bases between them. Germline lookup yields CDR1 LGHNA and CDR2 YSLEER. This CDR3 comprises 13 residues. In DNA form, the CDR3 reads TGCGCCAGCAGCCAAGAACGAGAAACTGAAGCTTTCTTT. Amino acid sequence: CASSQERETEAFF.

There are a few counts of this clonotype. This sequence joins TRBV6-5 and TRBJ1-2; no reliable D call. The CDR3 length is 16 residues. Looked up from germline, CDR1 is MNHEY and CDR2 is SVGAGI. The V end was cut by 0 bases, the J end by 2 bases, with 13 bases between. In DNA, the CDR3 is TGTGCCAGCAGTTACTCGTCTACGTTGTCCAACTATGGCTACACCTTC. Amino acids: CASSYSSTLSNYGYTF.

The V call is TRBV20-1, the J call TRBJ1-4; tentatively, D is TRBD1 (5 bases). CDR1 and CDR2 (germline): DFQATT, SNEGSKA (reference sequence). The CDR3 consists of 14 residues. The ends were cut back, 0 bases at V and 4 bases at J, with 9 bases in the middle. CDR3 amino acids: CSARDRGYNEKLFF. The DNA of the CDR3 is TGCAGTGCTAGAGATCGGGGGTATAATGAAAAACTGTTTTTT.

This CDR3 is CSALRTSGGYEQYV. The CDR3 coding sequence is TGCAGTGCCCTCCGGACTAGCGGGGGCTACGAGCAGTACGTC. V is TRBV20-1 and J is TRBJ2-7, with 13 bases fitting TRBD2. The germline V gene encodes CDR1 DFQATT and CDR2 SNEGSKA (reference sequence). The length of the CDR3 is 14 residues. Trimming took 6 bases from V and 3 from J; bases not matched to a gene: 5.

The V and J genes are TRBV7-2 and TRBJ2-5; the D call may be TRBD1 or TRBD2 (5 bases each). CDR3 length: 13 residues. Germline CDR1 reads SGHTA; CDR2 reads FQGNSA. Trimming cost V 6 bases and J 5 bases, with 13 bases left between them. CDR3 in DNA: TGTGCCAGCAGTAAGGGACCCGGGGAGACCCAGTACTTC. The encoded protein is CASSKGPGETQYF.